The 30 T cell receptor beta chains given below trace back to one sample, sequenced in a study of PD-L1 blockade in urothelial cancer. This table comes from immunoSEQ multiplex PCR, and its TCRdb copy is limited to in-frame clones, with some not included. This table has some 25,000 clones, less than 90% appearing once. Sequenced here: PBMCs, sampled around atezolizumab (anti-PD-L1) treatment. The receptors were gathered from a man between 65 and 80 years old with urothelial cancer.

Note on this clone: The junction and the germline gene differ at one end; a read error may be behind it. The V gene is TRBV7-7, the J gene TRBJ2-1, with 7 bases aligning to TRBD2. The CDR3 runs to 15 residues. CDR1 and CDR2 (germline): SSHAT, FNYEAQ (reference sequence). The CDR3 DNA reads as TGTGCTAGCAGCTTAGACCCAGCGGGAAGGAATGAGCAGTTCTTC. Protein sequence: CASSLDPAGRNEQFF.

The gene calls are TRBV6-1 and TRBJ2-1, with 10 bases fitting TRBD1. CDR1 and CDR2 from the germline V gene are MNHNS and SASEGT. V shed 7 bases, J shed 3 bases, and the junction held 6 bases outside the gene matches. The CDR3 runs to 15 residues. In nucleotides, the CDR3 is TGTGCCAGCAACCAGGGACAGGGGAACTACAATGAGCAGTTCTTC. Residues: CASNQGQGNYNEQFF.

Here the CDR3 reads CASSLWGEEDSGANVLTF. CDR3 nucleotides: TGTGCCAGCAGTTTATGGGGGGAGGAGGACTCTGGGGCCAACGTCCTGACTTTC. The V call is TRBV27, the J call TRBJ2-6, with D possibly being TRBD2 (6 bases). CDR1 is MNHEY and CDR2 is SMNVEV in the germline V gene (reference sequence). The CDR3 runs to 18 residues. Trimming pared 1 base from V and 0 bases from J, leaving 13 bases between.

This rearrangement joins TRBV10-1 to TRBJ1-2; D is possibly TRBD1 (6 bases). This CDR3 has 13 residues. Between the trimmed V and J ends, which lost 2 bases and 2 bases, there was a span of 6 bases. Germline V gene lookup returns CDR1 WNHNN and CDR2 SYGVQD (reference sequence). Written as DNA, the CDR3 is TGCGCCAGCAGTGAGACAGGGAACTATGGCTACACCTTC. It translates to CASSETGNYGYTF.

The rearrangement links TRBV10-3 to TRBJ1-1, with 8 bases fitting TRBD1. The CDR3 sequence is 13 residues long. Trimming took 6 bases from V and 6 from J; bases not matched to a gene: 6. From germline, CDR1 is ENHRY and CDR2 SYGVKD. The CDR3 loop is CAISSTGGAEAFF. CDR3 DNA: TGTGCCATCAGCAGTACAGGGGGTGCTGAAGCTTTCTTT.

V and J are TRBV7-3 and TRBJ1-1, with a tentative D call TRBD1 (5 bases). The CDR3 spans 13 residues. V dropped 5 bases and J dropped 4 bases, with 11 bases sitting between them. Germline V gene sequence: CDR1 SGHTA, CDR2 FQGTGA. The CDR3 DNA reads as TGTGCCAGCAGCCAGGGTATGAGCACTGAAGCTTTCTTT. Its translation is CASSQGMSTEAFF.

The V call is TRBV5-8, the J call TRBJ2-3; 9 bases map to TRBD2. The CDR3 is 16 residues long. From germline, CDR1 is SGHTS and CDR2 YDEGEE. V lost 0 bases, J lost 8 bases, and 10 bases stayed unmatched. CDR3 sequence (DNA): TGTGCCAGCAGCTTGGGCGGGGGGGCCGGGATGGCTACGCAGTATTTT. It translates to CASSLGGGAGMATQYF.

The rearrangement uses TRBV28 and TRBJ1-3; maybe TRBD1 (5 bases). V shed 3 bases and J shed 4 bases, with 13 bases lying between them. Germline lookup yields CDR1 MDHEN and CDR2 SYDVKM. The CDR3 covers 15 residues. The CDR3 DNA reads TGTGCCAGCAGTTTCGCCCTGGGGCAAGGAAACACCATATATTTT. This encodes CASSFALGQGNTIYF.

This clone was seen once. The CDR3 DNA follows: TGTGCCAGCAGTTTACCGGGACAGGGTCTCGACGAGCAGTACTTC. Amino acid sequence: CASSLPGQGLDEQYF. V is TRBV28 and J is TRBJ2-7; 9 bases agree with TRBD1. The ends lost 2 bases at V and 5 bases at J; junction bases unmatched: 7. Germline V gene lookup returns CDR1 MDHEN and CDR2 SYDVKM. The CDR3 extends over 15 amino acids.

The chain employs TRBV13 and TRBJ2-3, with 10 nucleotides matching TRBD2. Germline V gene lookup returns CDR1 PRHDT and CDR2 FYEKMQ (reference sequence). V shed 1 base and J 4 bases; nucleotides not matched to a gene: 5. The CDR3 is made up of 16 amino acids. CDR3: CASSLAGLAGADTQYF. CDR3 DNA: TGTGCCAGCAGCTTAGCCGGTCTAGCGGGAGCAGATACGCAGTATTTT.

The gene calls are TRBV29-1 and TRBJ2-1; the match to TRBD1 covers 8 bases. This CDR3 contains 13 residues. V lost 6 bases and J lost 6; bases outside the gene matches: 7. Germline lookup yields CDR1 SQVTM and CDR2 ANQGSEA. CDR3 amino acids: CSVYRGALNEQFF. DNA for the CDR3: TGCAGCGTCTACAGGGGGGCCCTCAATGAGCAGTTCTTC.

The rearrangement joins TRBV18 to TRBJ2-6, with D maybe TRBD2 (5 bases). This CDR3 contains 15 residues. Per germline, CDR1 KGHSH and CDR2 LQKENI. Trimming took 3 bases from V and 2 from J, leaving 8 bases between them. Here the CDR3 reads CASSPERAGANVLTF. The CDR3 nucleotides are TGTGCCAGCTCACCTGAGAGGGCTGGGGCCAACGTCCTGACTTTC.

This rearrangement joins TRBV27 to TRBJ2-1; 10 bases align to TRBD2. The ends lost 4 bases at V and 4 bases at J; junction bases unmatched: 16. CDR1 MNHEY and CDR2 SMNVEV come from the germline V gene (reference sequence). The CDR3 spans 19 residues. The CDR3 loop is CASSSPSGGSGRFYNEQFF. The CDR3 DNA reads TGTGCCAGCAGTTCACCTTCGGGGGGTAGCGGGAGGTTTTACAATGAGCAGTTCTTC.

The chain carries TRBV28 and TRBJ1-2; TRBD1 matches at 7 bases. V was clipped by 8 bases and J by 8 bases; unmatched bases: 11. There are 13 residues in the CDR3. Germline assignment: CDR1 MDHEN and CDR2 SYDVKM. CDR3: CASHASGGQGYTF. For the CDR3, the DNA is TGTGCCAGCCACGCCTCAGGGGGGCAAGGCTACACCTTC.

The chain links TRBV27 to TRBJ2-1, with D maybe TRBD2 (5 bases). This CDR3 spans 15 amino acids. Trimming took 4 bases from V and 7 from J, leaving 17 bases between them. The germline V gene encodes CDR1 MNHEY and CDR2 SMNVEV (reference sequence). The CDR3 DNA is TGTGCCAGCAGTTCTGGGATCCTCCGAGGGAATGAGCAGTTCTTC. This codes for CASSSGILRGNEQFF.

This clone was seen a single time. Here the CDR3 DNA reads TGTGCCAGCAGCTTAGCGACAGGCGGGACAGCCTACTCTGGGGCCAACGTCCTGACTTTC. It is translated as CASSLATGGTAYSGANVLTF. The gene calls are TRBV7-2 and TRBJ2-6; perhaps TRBD1 as D (7 bases). This CDR3 contains 20 residues. V was pared by 0 bases and J by 0 bases, with 18 bases between. Per germline, CDR1 SGHTA and CDR2 FQGNSA.

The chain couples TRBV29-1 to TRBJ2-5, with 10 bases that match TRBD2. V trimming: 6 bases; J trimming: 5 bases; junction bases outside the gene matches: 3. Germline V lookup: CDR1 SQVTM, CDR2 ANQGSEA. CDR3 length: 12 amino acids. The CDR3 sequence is CSVTTSGETQYF. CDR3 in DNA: TGCAGCGTGACGACTAGCGGGGAGACCCAGTACTTC.

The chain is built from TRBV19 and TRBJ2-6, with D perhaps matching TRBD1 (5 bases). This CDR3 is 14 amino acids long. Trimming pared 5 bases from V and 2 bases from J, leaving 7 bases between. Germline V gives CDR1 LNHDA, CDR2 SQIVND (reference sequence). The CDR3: CASSEGAGANVLTF. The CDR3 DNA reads TGTGCCAGTAGTGAAGGGGCTGGGGCCAACGTCCTGACTTTC.

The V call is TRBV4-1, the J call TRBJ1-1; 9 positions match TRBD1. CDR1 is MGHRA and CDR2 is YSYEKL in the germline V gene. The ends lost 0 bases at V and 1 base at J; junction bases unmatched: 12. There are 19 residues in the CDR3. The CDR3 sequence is CASSQDKGRDRVGNTEAFF. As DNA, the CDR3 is TGCGCCAGCAGCCAAGATAAGGGCCGGGACAGGGTAGGGAACACTGAAGCTTTCTTT.

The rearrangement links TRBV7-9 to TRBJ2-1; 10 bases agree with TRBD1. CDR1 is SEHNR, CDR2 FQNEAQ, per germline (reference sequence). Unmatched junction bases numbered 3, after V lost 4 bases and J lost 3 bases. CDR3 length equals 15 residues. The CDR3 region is CASSSTGGDYNEQFF. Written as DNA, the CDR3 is TGTGCCAGCAGCTCGACAGGGGGCGACTACAATGAGCAGTTCTTC.

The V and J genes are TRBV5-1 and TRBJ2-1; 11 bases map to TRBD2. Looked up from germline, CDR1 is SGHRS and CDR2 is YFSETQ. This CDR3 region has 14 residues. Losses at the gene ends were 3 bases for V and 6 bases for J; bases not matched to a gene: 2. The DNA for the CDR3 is TGCGCCAGCAGCTCCGGACTAGCGGGCAATGAGCAGTTCTTC. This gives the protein CASSSGLAGNEQFF. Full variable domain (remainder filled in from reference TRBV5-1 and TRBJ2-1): KAGVTQTPRYLIKTRGQQVTLSCSPISGHRSVSWYQQTPGQGLQFLFEYFSETQRNKGNFPGRFSGRQFSNSRSEMNVSTLELGDSALYLCASSSGLAGNEQFFGPGTRLTVL.

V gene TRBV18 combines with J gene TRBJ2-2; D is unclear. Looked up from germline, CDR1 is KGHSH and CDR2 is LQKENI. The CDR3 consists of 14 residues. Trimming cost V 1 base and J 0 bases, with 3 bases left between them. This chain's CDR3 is CASSPLSNTGELFF. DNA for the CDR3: TGTGCCAGCTCACCACTATCGAACACCGGGGAGCTGTTTTTT.

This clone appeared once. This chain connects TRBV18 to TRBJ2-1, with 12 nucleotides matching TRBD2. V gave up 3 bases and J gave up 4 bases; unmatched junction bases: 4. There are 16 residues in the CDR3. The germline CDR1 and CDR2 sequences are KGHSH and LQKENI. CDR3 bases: TGTGCCAGCTCACCGGCTAGCGGGAGGGATTACAATGAGCAGTTCTTC. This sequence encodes CASSPASGRDYNEQFF.

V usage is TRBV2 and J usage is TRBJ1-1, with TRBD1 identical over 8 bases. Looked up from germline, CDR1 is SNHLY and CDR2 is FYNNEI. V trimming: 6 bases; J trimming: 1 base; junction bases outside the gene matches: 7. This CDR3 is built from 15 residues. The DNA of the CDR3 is TGTGCCAGCAGCGATACAGGGGGAGGGAACACTGAAGCTTTCTTT. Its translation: CASSDTGGGNTEAFF.

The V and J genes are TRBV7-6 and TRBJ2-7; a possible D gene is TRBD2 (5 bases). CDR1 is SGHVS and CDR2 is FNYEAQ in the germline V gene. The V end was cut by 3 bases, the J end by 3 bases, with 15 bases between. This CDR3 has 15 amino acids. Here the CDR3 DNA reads TGTGCCAGCAGCTTTCGGACCGGGGTGCTCTACGAGCAGTACTTC. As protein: CASSFRTGVLYEQYF.

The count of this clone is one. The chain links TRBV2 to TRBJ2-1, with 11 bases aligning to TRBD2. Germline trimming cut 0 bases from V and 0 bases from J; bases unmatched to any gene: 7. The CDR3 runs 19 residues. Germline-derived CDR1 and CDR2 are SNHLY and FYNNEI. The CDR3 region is CASSEALGLADASYNEQFF. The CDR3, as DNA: TGTGCCAGCAGTGAAGCGCTGGGACTAGCGGACGCCTCCTACAATGAGCAGTTCTTC.

The CDR3 here is CASSIHSGGAYEQYF. In DNA, the CDR3 is TGTGCCAGTAGTATACATAGCGGGGGAGCCTACGAGCAGTACTTC. The chain has TRBV19 and TRBJ2-7, with 9 bases lining up with TRBD2. J lost 2 bases, V lost 2 bases, and 4 bases had no gene match. The CDR3 covers 15 residues. From germline, CDR1 is LNHDA and CDR2 SQIVND (reference sequence). The full variable domain, in which reference TRBV19 and TRBJ2-7 provide the parts outside the CDR3, is DGGITQSPKYLFRKEGQNVTLSCEQNLNHDAMYWYRQDPGQGLRLIYYSQIVNDFQKGDIAEGYSVSREKKESFPLTVTSAQKNPTAFYLCASSIHSGGAYEQYFGPGTRLTVT.

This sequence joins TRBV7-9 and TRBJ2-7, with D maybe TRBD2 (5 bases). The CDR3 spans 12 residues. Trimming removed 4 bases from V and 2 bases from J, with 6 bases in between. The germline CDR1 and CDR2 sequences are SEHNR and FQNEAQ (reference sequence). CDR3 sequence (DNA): TGTGCCAGCAGCTCCGGGACCTACGAGCAGTACTTC. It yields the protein CASSSGTYEQYF.

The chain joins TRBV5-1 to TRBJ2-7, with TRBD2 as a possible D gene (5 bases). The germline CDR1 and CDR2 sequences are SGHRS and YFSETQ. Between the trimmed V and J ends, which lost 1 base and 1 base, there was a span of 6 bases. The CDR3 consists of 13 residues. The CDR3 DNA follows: TGCGCCAGCAGCTTGCGGGATTCCTACGAGCAGTACTTC. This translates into CASSLRDSYEQYF.

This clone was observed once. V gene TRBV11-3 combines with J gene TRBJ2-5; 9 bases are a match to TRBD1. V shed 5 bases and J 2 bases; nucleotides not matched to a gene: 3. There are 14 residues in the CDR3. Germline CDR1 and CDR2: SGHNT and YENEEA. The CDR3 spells CASSPDRGQETQYF. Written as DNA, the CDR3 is TGTGCCAGCAGCCCGGACAGGGGTCAAGAGACCCAGTACTTC.